This is a list of T cell receptor beta chains from one sample in a study of T cell responses to AZD1222 COVID-19 vaccine. Assay used: immunoSEQ multiplex PCR; TCRdb lists only in-frame clones, some missing. This sample has roughly 120,000 clones, with 87% found just once. The material sequenced was peripheral blood, taken on day 0 of AZD1222 vaccination. These receptors were taken from an adult in good health. Both conserved end residues are trimmed from each CDR3. Part of the rows lack a size; the others show once, few, many or a class for expanded clones.

v_gene	j_gene	abundance	CDR3aa
TRBV28	TRBJ1-1	few	ASSGPGGMNTEAF
TRBV28	TRBJ2-1	-	ASSLSFGTGDHEQF
TRBV30	TRBJ2-3	-	AWSYSEADTQY
TRBV19	TRBJ1-5	few	ASSSGRGFNQPQH
TRBV4-1	TRBJ2-7	-	ASSQGPTYEQY
TRBV30	TRBJ1-5	-	AWSVTGVPQH
TRBV5-4	TRBJ2-5	-	ASTYQETQY
TRBV21-1	TRBJ1-2	-	ASSIQTGNYGYT
TRBV25-1	TRBJ1-6	-	ASSFEGNSPLH
TRBV19	TRBJ1-1	-	ASSRKHRGNTEAF
TRBV7-9	TRBJ1-2	-	ASTLEGAFSGCT
TRBV27	TRBJ2-3	few	ASKGTGRDTQY
TRBV5-5	TRBJ2-1	-	ASTNPGLARNEQF
TRBV6-5	TRBJ1-5	-	ASSDGTEFSQPQH
TRBV30	TRBJ1-3	-	AWGISGNTIY
TRBV6-5	TRBJ2-7	-	ASSLSSSSYEQY
TRBV7-9	TRBJ2-1	-	ASSSLLTNEQF
TRBV5-1	TRBJ2-1	-	ASSTPGLAGDEQF
TRBV5-4	TRBJ1-2	-	ASSPPGDTKTIYGYT
TRBV18	TRBJ1-3	-	ASSPPNDRVSGNTIY
TRBV4-1	TRBJ2-7	-	ASSQGGLAASYEQY
TRBV9	TRBJ2-1	-	ASSDFGTLYNEQF
TRBV10-3	TRBJ1-4	-	AISDVGATNEKLF
TRBV5-1	TRBJ1-3	-	ASSLAGQGNSGNTIY
TRBV28	TRBJ1-5	-	ASSSGTLVQPQH
TRBV19	TRBJ1-1	once	ASSLLPSGEDTEAF
TRBV28	TRBJ1-6	-	ASSFGTGSSPLH